This T cell receptor beta chain was retrieved from a study of blood T cell repertoires in COVID-19. For the study at large: From the United States, Italy and Spain came samples of acute and convalescent COVID-19. Sources were T cells, B-cell-depleted T cells, or PBMCs; the material itself was cDNA or gDNA.

The CDR3 extends over 14 amino acids. CDR1 LNHNV and CDR2 YYDKDF come from the germline V gene (reference sequence). Trimming took 0 bases from V and 5 from J, leaving 10 bases between them. In the study's own analysis: Reference gene primers were amplified, and this amplification served to estimate nucleated cell counts. TCRdb keeps only in-frame clones here, not all; method: immunoSEQ multiplex PCR. Clone size and V and J calls were adopted from that table, with D and trimming inferred from the DNA. The table lists around 34,000 clones, 83% of them singletons. This clonotype was obtained from a man aged 50 or older with acute or convalescent COVID-19. This chain uses TRBV15 with TRBJ1-1, with D hard to call. The sample comprised peripheral blood. The CDR3 loop is CATSREAGGTEAFF. The CDR3 DNA is TGTGCCACCAGCAGAGAAGCAGGTGGGACTGAAGCTTTCTTT. Drawing the rest from reference TRBV15 and TRBJ1-1, the complete variable domain is DAMVIQNPRYQVTQFGKPVTLSCSQTLNHNVMYWYQQKSSQAPKLLFHYYDKDFNNEADTPDNFQSRRPNTSFCFLDIRSPGLGDTAMYLCATSREAGGTEAFFGQGTRLTVV.